This TCR beta chain comes out of a study of post-analysis software for immune sequencing data. Study as a whole: The courses of disease that were included comprised relapsing-remitting, secondary progressive and progressive-relapsing multiple sclerosis. Study-level points and caveats: Samples prepared in the same batch strongly co-clustered by F measure. Compared with controls, patients showed significantly lower normalized Chao1 diversity. TRBV segments more frequent in patients than in controls numbered roughly 5 and included TRBV5-6, TRBV5-1 and TRBV20-1.

This clonotype appeared a few times. Its antigen remains unidentified. The germline V gene encodes CDR1 SGHRS and CDR2 YFSETQ. The CDR3 sequence is 14 residues long. Between the trimmed V and J ends, which lost 5 bases and 4 bases, there was a span of 15 bases. Built from TCR beta cDNA, the libraries had unique molecular identifiers in them. Roughly 0.5 million cDNA molecules were obtained from roughly 0.93 to 9.6 million T cells. TCRdb redid the calling of the PCR reads with MiXCR, one entry per CDR3 protein. The sample includes some 240,000 distinct CDR3 sequences, 36% of them seen just once. The chain employs TRBV5-1 and TRBJ1-1; D may be TRBD1 (5 bases). The source material was blood. The receptor was derived from a girl under 18 with multiple sclerosis. The CDR3 protein is CASSSGPEATEAFF. In nucleotides, the CDR3 is TGCGCCAGCAGTTCGGGACCCGAGGCCACTGAAGCTTTCTTT.